The 4 T cell receptor beta chains given below trace back to one sample, sequenced in a study of patients and donors after allogeneic stem cell transplantation. TCRdb ran MiXCR on the RT-PCR reads and lists one entry per CDR3 protein. The sample lists about 400,000 distinct CDR3 sequences; 15% to 20% were seen once. Specimen: blood, either unsorted or a sorted T cell fraction (not recorded which). These receptors originate from a human donor who was either an allogeneic HSCT recipient or a stem cell or donor lymphocyte infusion donor (not recorded which). It is not recorded whose cells these are; they may come from a transplant donor.

V is TRBV5-5 and J is TRBJ1-3, with 8 bases matching TRBD1. The CDR3 spans 15 residues. The germline V gene has CDR1 SGHKS and CDR2 YYEKEE (reference sequence). The V segment lost 2 bases and the J segment 3 bases; nucleotides outside the gene matches: 4. The CDR3 sequence is CASSFSGGLGNTIYF. For the CDR3, the DNA is TGTGCCAGCAGCTTCTCAGGGGGCCTTGGAAACACCATATATTTT. Combining the CDR3 with reference TRBV5-5 and TRBJ1-3 gives the whole variable domain DAGVTQSPTHLIKTRGQQVTLRCSPISGHKSVSWYQQVLGQGPQFIFQYYEKEERGRGNFPDRFSARQFPNYSSELNVNALLLGDSALYLCASSFSGGLGNTIYFGEGSWLTVV.

Only a few counts were recorded for this clonotype. V gene TRBV5-1 combines with J gene TRBJ2-7; TRBD1 matches at 7 bases. Germline CDR1 is SGHRS and CDR2 is YFSETQ. This CDR3 contains 14 residues. The J segment lost 6 bases and the V segment lost 4 bases, leaving 10 bases of the junction unmatched. This CDR3 is CASSPGTAGSEQYF. CDR3 in DNA: TGCGCCAGCAGCCCTGGGACAGCCGGGTCCGAGCAGTACTTC. The full variable domain, rest sourced from reference TRBV5-1 and TRBJ2-7, is KAGVTQTPRYLIKTRGQQVTLSCSPISGHRSVSWYQQTPGQGLQFLFEYFSETQRNKGNFPGRFSGRQFSNSRSEMNVSTLELGDSALYLCASSPGTAGSEQYFGPGTRLTVT.

The V and J genes are TRBV3-1 and TRBJ2-1, with unresolved D. Per germline, CDR1 LGHDT and CDR2 YNNKEL (reference sequence). The CDR3 loop spans 16 amino acids. V was pared by 6 bases and J by 8 bases, with 23 bases between. The CDR3: CASRTKPQVQVDEQFF. Here the CDR3 DNA reads TGTGCCAGCAGAACAAAACCCCAGGTGCAGGTCGATGAGCAGTTCTTC.

This clonotype appeared a few times. The V call is TRBV20-1, the J call TRBJ2-4; 7 nucleotides line up with TRBD1. V lost 0 bases, J lost 3 bases, and 8 bases stayed unmatched. Looked up from germline, CDR1 is DFQATT and CDR2 is SNEGSKA (reference sequence). This CDR3 spans 16 amino acids. DNA of the CDR3: TGCAGTGCTAGAGATCGACTAAGGGACAGCAAAAACATTCAGTACTTC. Translation: CSARDRLRDSKNIQYF.